These 21 T cell receptor beta chains originate from one sample sequenced in a study of identical twins. TCRdb processed the 5' RACE reads anew with MiXCR; each CDR3 protein has one entry. The table lists fewer than 500,000 distinct CDR3 sequences, roughly an eighth of them singletons. In addition, the sample was reused for a study of yellow fever vaccine responses in identical twins.

What was sequenced was CD4+ T cells sorted from blood. The receptors were sampled from a woman aged 18-30 years in good health.

The table lists this clonotype with a few counts. The rearrangement links TRBV20-1 to TRBJ2-1, with 8 nucleotides matching TRBD1. Trimming took 6 bases from V and 4 from J; bases not matched to a gene: 2. CDR1 DFQATT and CDR2 SNEGSKA come from the germline V gene (reference sequence). This CDR3 spans 12 amino acids. The CDR3 nucleotides read TGCAGTGCGTGGGACAGGTACAATGAGCAGTTCTTC. Translated: CSAWDRYNEQFF.

This clonotype occurred many times. The CDR3 region is CASSRPGLVSFF. CDR3 DNA sequence: TGTGCCAGCAGCAGACCGGGACTAGTTTCGTTCTTC. V and J are TRBV12-3 or TRBV12-4 and TRBJ2-1; 8 positions match TRBD2. V lost 6 bases, J lost 15 bases, and 10 bases stayed unmatched. The CDR3 has 12 residues.

This sequence joins TRBV18 and TRBJ2-5, with unresolved D. Looked up from germline, CDR1 is KGHSH and CDR2 is LQKENI. This CDR3 spans 15 amino acids. Trimming removed 1 base at V and 1 base at J, with 10 bases between. The CDR3 reads CASSPLVGSQETQYF. The CDR3 region has the DNA TGTGCCAGCTCACCACTTGTCGGATCCCAAGAGACCCAGTACTTC. The full variable domain, rest sourced from reference TRBV18 and TRBJ2-5, is NAGVMQNPRHLVRRRGQEARLRCSPMKGHSHVYWYRQLPEEGLKFMVYLQKENIIDESGMPKERFSAEFPKEGPSILRIQQVVRGDSAAYFCASSPLVGSQETQYFGPGTRLLVL.

This clonotype was detected many times. The chain joins TRBV7-8 to TRBJ2-2; 9 bases are a match to TRBD2. The CDR3 is 15 amino acids. V shed 1 base and J 7 bases; nucleotides not matched to a gene: 4. Looked up from germline, CDR1 is SGHVS and CDR2 is FQNEAQ. The CDR3: CASSLELAGHGELFF. The CDR3 DNA follows: TGTGCCAGCAGCTTAGAGCTAGCGGGGCACGGGGAGCTGTTTTTT.

The CDR3 DNA follows: TGTGCCAGCAGTCGACAGGCGGATCAGCATGGCTACACCTTC. Translated: CASSRQADQHGYTF. The V and J genes are TRBV6-1 and TRBJ1-2, with D perhaps TRBD1 (6 bases). The germline CDR1 and CDR2 sequences are MNHNS and SASEGT. The V end lost 5 bases, the J end lost 6 bases, and 16 bases lay between the germline ends. There are 14 residues in the CDR3.

This clonotype showed up just a few times. The chain is built from TRBV20-1 and TRBJ1-1, with D perhaps TRBD1 (6 bases). Germline V gives CDR1 DFQATT, CDR2 SNEGSKA (reference sequence). CDR3 length equals 15 residues. V lost 1 base and J lost 0, with 12 bases in between. CDR3 DNA sequence: TGCAGTGCTAGAGTACAGGGATCCATGAACACTGAAGCTTTCTTT. The encoded protein is CSARVQGSMNTEAFF.

Here the CDR3 DNA reads TGTGCCAGCAGCGACGAACATTCACCCCTCCACTTT. Translated: CASSDEHSPLHF. V is TRBV9 and J is TRBJ1-6; D unclear. The germline V and J ends were trimmed by 3 bases and 8 bases, with 6 bases remaining between them. Germline V gene lookup returns CDR1 SGDLS and CDR2 YYNGEE. CDR3 length equals 12 residues.

This chain connects TRBV5-5 to TRBJ1-4; D possibly corresponds to TRBD1 (6 bases). The germline CDR1 and CDR2 sequences are SGHKS and YYEKEE (reference sequence). This CDR3 comprises 15 residues. Trimming left V 4 bases short and J 6 bases short, with 16 bases between. CDR3 nucleotides: TGTGCCAGCAGCCCTACAGACAGGAACTATGAAAAACTGTTTTTT. Amino acid sequence: CASSPTDRNYEKLFF.

The J gene is TRBJ1-2, the V gene TRBV20-1; 7 positions match TRBD1. The trim removed 2 bases at V and 0 bases at J, leaving 3 bases unmatched. There are 14 residues in the CDR3. CDR1 DFQATT and CDR2 SNEGSKA come from the germline V gene (reference sequence). The CDR3 DNA reads TGCAGTGCTAGATGGGACAGACCTAACTATGGCTACACCTTC. Encoded protein: CSARWDRPNYGYTF.

This clonotype was counted between two and nine times. The V gene is TRBV6-1, the J gene TRBJ2-5; D is unclear. From germline, CDR1 is MNHNS and CDR2 SASEGT. V gave up 9 bases and J gave up 2 bases, with 16 bases separating them. The length of the CDR3 is 14 residues. This chain's CDR3 is CASRPAGKQETQYF. CDR3 in DNA: TGTGCCAGTCGGCCGGCAGGAAAACAAGAGACCCAGTACTTC.

The rearrangement uses TRBV19 and TRBJ1-1, with D possibly TRBD1 on 6 matching bases. Germline-derived CDR1 and CDR2 are LNHDA and SQIVND (reference sequence). V shed 3 bases and J shed 5 bases, with 16 bases lying between them. The CDR3 runs to 15 residues. The CDR3 loop reads CASSIGQGILTEAFF. The CDR3 nucleotides are TGTGCCAGTAGTATTGGGCAGGGGATATTGACTGAAGCTTTCTTT.

V is TRBV7-3 and J is TRBJ1-6; 8 bases match TRBD1. This CDR3 has 16 residues. CDR1 is SGHTA, CDR2 FQGTGA, per germline. With V trimmed by 2 bases and J by 5 bases, 5 bases remained unmatched. In DNA form, the CDR3 reads TGTGCCAGCAGCTTACGGCAGGGGGCTCATAATTCACCCCTCCACTTT. Its translation: CASSLRQGAHNSPLHF.

This clonotype was seen a few times. This chain connects TRBV5-1 to TRBJ2-3; 7 bases align to TRBD2. The trim removed 7 bases at V and 2 bases at J, leaving 25 bases unmatched. Germline-derived CDR1 and CDR2 are SGHRS and YFSETQ. The CDR3 runs to 20 residues. Here the CDR3 DNA reads TGCGCCAGCCCAGGCCGTAAACTAGCGCTCACGCTCATGTACACAGATACGCAGTATTTT. It yields the protein CASPGRKLALTLMYTDTQYF.

The gene calls are TRBV7-6 and TRBJ2-7; the D gene could be TRBD1 or TRBD2 (5 bases each). CDR3 length: 15 amino acids. Germline V gene sequence: CDR1 SGHVS, CDR2 FNYEAQ. V was cut by 3 bases and J by 3 bases, with 15 bases left in between. The CDR3 here is CASSFQGAPSYEQYF. Written as DNA, the CDR3 is TGTGCCAGCAGCTTTCAGGGAGCCCCGAGCTACGAGCAGTACTTC.

The chain combines TRBV10-3 with TRBJ2-7; 12 bases line up with TRBD2. This CDR3 comprises 13 residues. V dropped 11 bases and J dropped 5; count of bases not matched to a gene: 7. The germline V gene encodes CDR1 ENHRY and CDR2 SYGVKD. CDR3 sequence (DNA): TGTGCCTTCTCTAGCGGGAGGGCCGACGAGCAGTACTTC. Protein product: CAFSSGRADEQYF.

This clonotype was seen many times. The V and J genes are TRBV12-3 or TRBV12-4 and TRBJ2-1; no firm D call. Trimming stripped 4 bases from V and 2 bases from J, with 9 bases between. This CDR3 contains 14 residues. CDR3 in DNA: TGTGCCAGCAGTTATATGGCAGCCTACAATGAGCAGTTCTTC. It specifies CASSYMAAYNEQFF.

This clonotype occurred many times. V usage is TRBV2 and J usage is TRBJ1-1; no reliable D call. Germline-derived CDR1 and CDR2 are SNHLY and FYNNEI. This CDR3 region has 13 residues. The V end lost 3 bases, the J end lost 0 bases, and 5 bases lay between the germline ends. CDR3 sequence reads: CASSDSVNTEAFF. CDR3 DNA: TGTGCCAGCAGTGACTCGGTGAACACTGAAGCTTTCTTT. The whole variable domain, filled in from reference TRBV2 and TRBJ1-1, reads EPEVTQTPSHQVTQMGQEVILRCVPISNHLYFYWYRQILGQKVEFLVSFYNNEISEKSEIFDDQFSVERPDGSNFTLKIRSTKLEDSAMYFCASSDSVNTEAFFGQGTRLTVV.

Many counts were recorded for this clonotype. This rearrangement joins TRBV7-6 to TRBJ1-5; D is perhaps TRBD1 (6 bases). Germline V gene sequence: CDR1 SGHVS, CDR2 FNYEAQ. V lost 5 bases and J lost 4, with 9 bases in between. The CDR3 runs to 13 residues. As DNA, the CDR3 is TGTGCCAGCAGCCAGGGGACAAATCAGCCCCAGCATTTT. Protein: CASSQGTNQPQHF.

The gene calls are TRBV19 and TRBJ2-7; 14 bases fit TRBD2. V lost 5 bases and J lost 4; bases outside the gene matches: 10. This CDR3 has 17 residues. Germline V CDR1 and CDR2: LNHDA, SQIVND (reference sequence). The chain's CDR3 is CASSFPRGTSGSYEQYF. The CDR3 DNA reads as TGTGCCAGTAGTTTCCCCCGCGGGACTAGCGGGAGTTACGAGCAGTACTTC.

This clonotype has only a few counts. This chain connects TRBV27 to TRBJ2-1; a possible D gene is TRBD2 (6 bases). Germline values: CDR1 MNHEY, CDR2 SMNVEV (reference sequence). The CDR3 covers 14 residues. The V gene lost 5 bases and the J gene lost 7 bases, with 15 bases spanning the gap. The CDR3 reads CASSQWDWPNEQFF. As DNA, the CDR3 is TGTGCCAGCAGTCAATGGGACTGGCCAAATGAGCAGTTCTTC.

About this clonotype itself: Sequence at one end of the junction differs from germline and may be a read error. The chain couples TRBV6-5 to TRBJ1-1; maybe TRBD1 (6 bases). The CDR3 loop spans 14 amino acids. The germline gives CDR1 MNHEY, CDR2 SVGAGI. The CDR3 coding sequence is TGTGCCAGCAGTTTAGGACAGTTGAACACTAAAGCTTTCTTT. Protein product: CASSLGQLNTKAFF.